This is a list of T cell receptor beta chains from one sample in a study of blood T cell repertoires in COVID-19. TCRdb's table, derived via immunoSEQ multiplex PCR, lists solely in-frame clones and lacks some. Among about 250,000 clones listed, 86% were seen once. The specimen was peripheral blood. All receptors derive from a woman aged 55 to 70 who had recovered from COVID-19. CDR3s leave out the opening cysteine and the closing phenylalanine or tryptophan.

cdr3_aa v_call cdr3_length j_call
ASSSGQGRQDTQY TRBV7-3 13 TRBJ2-3
ASAPFGGQDKQF TRBV18 12 TRBJ2-1
ASRNTGAANIQY TRBV6-5 12 TRBJ2-4
ASSSGLALEQY TRBV7-2 11 TRBJ2-7
ASKGGGNETQY TRBV9 11 TRBJ2-5
ASSRTGVMNTEAF TRBV5-1 13 TRBJ1-1
ASSSPRGGANVLT TRBV7-2 13 TRBJ2-6
ASSQGQANTEAF TRBV4-2 12 TRBJ1-1
ASSLSGVGTQY TRBV28 11 TRBJ2-5
ASSLNRAEKLF TRBV7-2 11 TRBJ1-4
ASSVGTGGTDTQY TRBV5-1 13 TRBJ2-3
ASSIVGGSGIAF TRBV14 12 TRBJ1-1
ARTVGGENSGNTIY TRBV23-1 14 TRBJ1-3
ASSQNRATGELF TRBV3-1/TRBV3-2 12 TRBJ2-2